This T cell receptor (beta chain) was found in a study of T cells after posttransplantation cyclophosphamide. A remark on this clone: Its antigen remains unidentified.

The assay was immunoSEQ multiplex PCR, and TCRdb's table has in-frame clones only and misses some. The sample has roughly 30,000 clones, around nine tenths seen once; the top ten hold about 15%. Findings of the study overall: Blood and skin or GI T cell repertoires showed limited TRB overlap. Recipient CMV seropositivity and CMV reactivation strongly tracked TRB clonality.

This TCR came from a woman aged 40 to 55 with a blood cancer, CMV-positive, and with a related stem cell donor. Sequenced sample: PBMCs.

The CDR3 nucleotides read TGTGCCAGCAGCCGTAGTAGCGGGGCCAGTGGCTACACCTTC. This sequence encodes CASSRSSGASGYTF. V gene TRBV9 combines with J gene TRBJ1-2, with D possibly being TRBD1 (5 bases). The CDR3 has 14 residues. The V gene's germline CDR1 is SGDLS and CDR2 YYNGEE. Trimming removed 4 bases from V and 7 bases from J, with 17 bases in between.